This passage covers 11 T cell receptor beta chains from one sample sequenced in a study of STAT3 mutations in large granular lymphocyte leukemia. Study results and caveats: Every T-cell large granular lymphocyte leukemia patient had at least one immunodominant TCR beta clonotype.

TCRdb keeps only in-frame clones here, not all; method: immunoSEQ multiplex PCR. Among 7,000 to 8,000 clones listed, roughly 91% were seen once. Their specific antigens are unknown. Sequencing used peripheral blood mononuclear cells. The receptor source for this set is a man aged 50-60 years with T-cell large granular lymphocyte leukemia. Some clones in this sample may be carry-over from other donors' samples.

The V gene is TRBV4-1, the J gene TRBJ1-6, with TRBD1 matching over 10 bases. The CDR3 contains 15 residues. Trimming took 2 bases from V and 10 from J; bases not matched to a gene: 5. Germline lookup yields CDR1 MGHRA and CDR2 YSYEKL. In DNA, the CDR3 is TGCGCCAGCAGCCAACGGACAGGGGGTGGGTCACCCCTCCACTTT. Amino acids: CASSQRTGGGSPLHF.

The V and J genes are TRBV14 and TRBJ1-2; the D gene is possibly TRBD1 (6 bases). CDR3 length: 15 residues. Trimming pared 0 bases from V and 3 bases from J, leaving 11 bases between. CDR1 and CDR2 from the germline V gene are SGHDN and FVKESK. CDR3 coding DNA: TGTGCCAGCAGCCAAGATATTCAGGGGCACTATGGCTACACCTTC. Amino acids: CASSQDIQGHYGYTF.

The chain recombines TRBV5-1 with TRBJ1-2; maybe TRBD1 (5 bases). Germline-derived CDR1 and CDR2 are SGHRS and YFSETQ. Between the trimmed V and J ends, which lost 4 bases and 4 bases, there was a span of 11 bases. The CDR3 runs to 13 residues. CDR3 bases: TGCGCCAGCAGCCCTGGACAAGCCTATGGCTACACCTTC. This sequence encodes CASSPGQAYGYTF.

The chain links TRBV18 to TRBJ1-2; tentatively, D is TRBD1 (5 bases). This CDR3 has 16 residues. Per the germline V gene, CDR1 is KGHSH and CDR2 is LQKENI. V lost 5 bases to trimming and J lost 4 bases, with 20 bases between them. Here the CDR3 reads CASSAIRDTGGYGYTF. DNA for the CDR3: TGTGCCAGCTCAGCCATACGCGATACAGGAGGCTATGGCTACACCTTC.

V gene TRBV10-3 combines with J gene TRBJ2-2, with D possibly TRBD1 on 5 matching bases. There are 14 residues in the CDR3. V was cut by 9 bases and J by 0 bases, with 11 bases left in between. Germline V gene data show CDR1 as ENHRY and CDR2 as SYGVKD. CDR3 sequence (DNA): TGTGCCATGAAGACAGAGTCGAACACCGGGGAGCTGTTTTTT. Its translation is CAMKTESNTGELFF.

This clone was seen only once. CDR3 sequence: CASGLEGGKPQHF. The CDR3 coding sequence is TGTGCTAGTGGTTTAGAGGGGGGAAAGCCCCAGCATTTT. The rearrangement joins TRBV12-5 to TRBJ1-5; tentative D call: TRBD1 (6 bases). The CDR3 extends over 13 amino acids. Germline values: CDR1 LGHNT, CDR2 FRNRAP. The V end lost 3 bases, the J end lost 8 bases, and 11 bases lay between the germline ends.

The chain employs TRBV29-1 and TRBJ1-1; TRBD1 is a possible D gene (5 bases). Germline CDR1 is SQVTM and CDR2 is ANQGSEA. V dropped 6 bases and J dropped 2 bases, with 10 bases sitting between them. The CDR3 contains 12 residues. In nucleotides, the CDR3 is TGCAGCGTCGGTAGGGGAAACACTGAAGCTTTCTTT. Translation gives CSVGRGNTEAFF.

CDR3: CASSLGLTDTQYF. The CDR3 coding sequence is TGTGCCAGCAGCTTAGGACTGACAGATACGCAGTATTTT. The rearrangement joins TRBV7-6 to TRBJ2-3; D ambiguous. CDR1 is SGHVS and CDR2 is FNYEAQ in the germline V gene. With 1 base removed from V and 3 bases from J, the gap between germline ends came to 5 bases. This CDR3 region has 13 residues.

The chain employs TRBV9 and TRBJ2-5; D may be TRBD1 (6 bases). Looked up from germline, CDR1 is SGDLS and CDR2 is YYNGEE. The CDR3 contains 14 residues. The ends were cut back, 3 bases at V and 5 bases at J, with 14 bases in the middle. CDR3 residues: CASSAGARSETQYF. As DNA, the CDR3 is TGTGCCAGCAGCGCAGGGGCGCGGTCGGAGACCCAGTACTTC.

CDR3 nucleotides: TGTGCCAGCAGCCAAGAGGATTCTAGCACAGATACGCAGTATTTT. Translation gives CASSQEDSSTDTQYF. The rearrangement links TRBV4-2 to TRBJ2-3; no clear D. V lost 0 bases to trimming and J lost 0 bases, with 7 bases between them. Germline CDR1 LGHNA, CDR2 YNFKEQ. The CDR3 consists of 15 residues.

The chain recombines TRBV30 with TRBJ1-2; D is unclear. V was trimmed by 8 bases and J by 4 bases, leaving 14 bases between them. This CDR3 region has 12 residues. Germline CDR1 GTSNPN, CDR2 SVGIG (reference sequence). The CDR3 DNA sequence: TGTGCCCGTCACCCCATACGCTATGGCTACACCTTC. Its translation: CARHPIRYGYTF.